Following are 31 T cell receptor beta chains from one sample sequenced in a study of control samples from healthy donors and cancer patients. TCRdb's copy holds only in-frame clones and misses some; the assay was immunoSEQ multiplex PCR. The sample has some 120,000 clones, about 88% seen once; the top ten hold 2% to 3%. Sequenced sample: blood. The source is an older woman in good health.

The V gene is TRBV3-1 (or the pseudogene TRBV3-2), the J gene TRBJ1-3; tentative D call: TRBD1 (5 bases). CDR1 is LGHDT and CDR2 is YNNKEL in the germline V gene (reference sequence). The ends were cut back, 5 bases at V and 0 bases at J, with 11 bases in the middle. There are 15 residues in the CDR3. DNA for the CDR3: TGTGCCAGCAGCTACGGACACCGCTCTGGAAACACCATATATTTT. Translated: CASSYGHRSGNTIYF.

The chain employs TRBV11-2 and TRBJ2-1; D is unclear. The CDR3 spans 14 residues. Germline V lookup: CDR1 SGHAT, CDR2 FQNNGV. With 1 base removed from V and 14 bases from J, the gap between germline ends came to 18 bases. CDR3 nucleotides: TGTGCCAGCAGCTTAGGTTCGGATCGCTTTCAGGAGTTCTTC. Its protein product is CASSLGSDRFQEFF.

The gene calls are TRBV6-5 and TRBJ1-6, with D possibly matching TRBD1 (5 bases). The CDR3 is 13 amino acids. Germline CDR1 is MNHEY and CDR2 is SVGAGI. Trimming cost V 7 bases and J 7 bases, with 11 bases left between them. CDR3 in amino acids: CASIGTENSPLHF. CDR3 coding DNA: TGTGCCAGCATCGGGACGGAGAATTCACCCCTCCACTTT.

The CDR3 bases are TGTGCCAGCAGTCGGACAGCACCCAACCCTGGGGGGAGTGAAAAACTGTTTTTT. The encoded protein is CASSRTAPNPGGSEKLFF. This rearrangement joins TRBV27 to TRBJ1-4, with a tentative D call TRBD1 (6 bases). CDR3 length: 18 residues. Trimming stripped 5 bases from V and 7 bases from J, with 26 bases between. Germline loops: CDR1 MNHEY, CDR2 SMNVEV (reference sequence).

The rearrangement links TRBV6-1 to TRBJ2-1; the D gene is possibly TRBD2 (6 bases). This CDR3 has 15 residues. V lost 3 bases and J lost 7, with 16 bases in between. Germline V gene data show CDR1 as MNHNS and CDR2 as SASEGT. The DNA for the CDR3 is TGTGCCAGCAGTGATAAACCGGGAGATAGTAATGAGCAGTTCTTC. Protein sequence: CASSDKPGDSNEQFF.

V and J are TRBV4-3 and TRBJ1-5; 7 bases line up with TRBD1. Losses at the gene ends were 0 bases for V and 8 bases for J; bases not matched to a gene: 7. This CDR3 region has 15 residues. Germline CDR1 LGHNA, CDR2 YSLEER. The CDR3 spells CASSQEYDRDKPQHF. For the CDR3, the DNA is TGCGCCAGCAGCCAAGAGTACGACAGGGATAAGCCCCAGCATTTT.

This clone was seen only once. The V and J genes are TRBV3-1 (or the pseudogene TRBV3-2) and TRBJ2-3; TRBD2 matches 9 bases. J lost 5 bases, V lost 5 bases, and 5 bases had no gene match. In germline, CDR1 is LGHDT, CDR2 YNNKEL (reference sequence). The CDR3 covers 14 residues. CDR3 bases: TGTGCCAGCAGCGCGGGACTAGCAGAAGATACGCAGTATTTT. Translating it yields CASSAGLAEDTQYF.

The chain combines TRBV5-6 with TRBJ2-7; TRBD1 matches at 9 bases. Germline-derived CDR1 and CDR2 are SGHDT and YYEEEE. The CDR3 is made up of 14 amino acids. Trimming removed 1 base from V and 2 bases from J; junction bases left unmatched: 1. CDR3 nucleotide sequence: TGTGCCAGCAGCTTGTGGACAGGGGCCTACGAGCAGTACTTC. This codes for CASSLWTGAYEQYF. Full variable domain (remainder filled in from reference TRBV5-6 and TRBJ2-7): DAGVTQSPTHLIKTRGQQVTLRCSPKSGHDTVSWYQQALGQGPQFIFQYYEEEERQRGNFPDRFSGHQFPNYSSELNVNALLLGDSALYLCASSLWTGAYEQYFGPGTRLTVT.

The chain joins TRBV6-4 to TRBJ1-2; possibly TRBD1 for D (6 bases). CDR1 and CDR2 from the germline V gene are MRHNA and SNTAGT. Deletions cut 11 bases from V and 4 bases from J, with 14 bases between. The CDR3 loop spans 12 amino acids. CDR3 in amino acids: CAPTRTVYGYTF. In DNA, the CDR3 is TGTGCCCCCACCCGGACAGTCTATGGCTACACCTTC.

This chain connects TRBV19 to TRBJ2-5, with a tentative D call TRBD1 (5 bases). From germline, CDR1 is LNHDA and CDR2 SQIVND (reference sequence). This CDR3 has 16 residues. Trimming took 3 bases from V and 1 from J, leaving 15 bases between them. CDR3 bases: TGTGCCAGTAGTATCTATACAGGTGTCTCCCAAGAGACCCAGTACTTC. This translates into CASSIYTGVSQETQYF.

The V call is TRBV3-1 (or the pseudogene TRBV3-2), the J call TRBJ1-1; D is undetermined. Germline assignment: CDR1 LGHDT and CDR2 YNNKEL (reference sequence). Trimming stripped 2 bases from V and 6 bases from J, with 13 bases between. The CDR3 has 14 residues. In nucleotides, the CDR3 is TGTGCCAGCAGCCAATACACCGATAGGGCTGAAGCTTTCTTT. It is translated as CASSQYTDRAEAFF.

The chain has TRBV24-1 and TRBJ2-2, with a tentative D call TRBD1 (5 bases). The CDR3 sequence is 13 residues long. V was pared by 6 bases and J by 6 bases, with 10 bases between. Germline CDR1 and CDR2: KGHDR and SFDVKD. CDR3 nucleotide sequence: TGTGCCACCAGTCTCAGGGTTGCCGGGGAGCTGTTTTTT. Residues: CATSLRVAGELFF.

This chain's CDR3 is CATSDLGHGPTDTQYF. In DNA form, the CDR3 reads TGTGCCACCAGTGATTTGGGACACGGGCCCACAGATACGCAGTATTTT. The chain links TRBV24-1 to TRBJ2-3, with a weak D call TRBD1 (5 bases). The CDR3 runs to 16 residues. CDR1 is KGHDR and CDR2 is SFDVKD in the germline V gene. The germline V and J ends were trimmed by 0 bases and 2 bases, with 11 bases remaining between them.

This clone appeared a few times. The chain has TRBV7-2 and TRBJ1-1; D uncertain. The CDR3 runs 15 residues. Germline CDR1 reads SGHTA; CDR2 reads FQGNSA. V was trimmed by 1 base and J by 5 bases, leaving 14 bases between them. The CDR3 spells CASSLVPGSRTEAFF. The CDR3 nucleotides read TGTGCCAGCAGCTTAGTTCCGGGGTCGCGGACTGAAGCTTTCTTT. The full variable domain, with the rest looked up from reference TRBV7-2 and TRBJ1-1, is GAGVSQSPSNKVTEKGKDVELRCDPISGHTALYWYRQSLGQGLEFLIYFQGNSAPDKSGLPSDRFSAERTGGSVSTLTIQRTQQEDSAVYLCASSLVPGSRTEAFFGQGTRLTVV.

This chain links TRBV7-3 with TRBJ1-1, with TRBD1 identical over 7 bases. Germline V lookup: CDR1 SGHTA, CDR2 FQGTGA. V was pared by 2 bases and J by 6 bases, with 6 bases of the junction left unmatched. This CDR3 is built from 14 residues. This CDR3 reads CASSLGRGVAEAFF. The CDR3 nucleotides read TGTGCCAGCAGCTTAGGCAGGGGGGTGGCTGAAGCTTTCTTT.

The sample holds one count of this clone. V is TRBV29-1 and J is TRBJ1-2; maybe TRBD1 (6 bases). V was trimmed by 7 bases and J by 4 bases, leaving 19 bases between them. In germline, CDR1 is SQVTM, CDR2 ANQGSEA. CDR3 length equals 14 residues. CDR3: CSALGGHQGYGYTF. In nucleotides, the CDR3 is TGCAGCGCATTGGGGGGGCATCAGGGCTATGGCTACACCTTC.

This clone appeared a few times. The chain links TRBV7-9 to TRBJ1-6; D is undetermined. Trimming left V 4 bases short and J 1 base short, with 11 bases between. CDR3 length: 16 residues. The germline V gene encodes CDR1 SEHNR and CDR2 FQNEAQ (reference sequence). The CDR3 sequence is CASSSTHDSYNSPLHF. CDR3 in DNA: TGTGCCAGCAGCTCGACACATGATTCCTATAATTCACCCCTCCACTTT.

The chain combines TRBV6-2 or TRBV6-3 with TRBJ2-7, with 10 nucleotides matching TRBD1. Germline assignment: CDR1 MNHEY and CDR2 SVGEGT. After removal of 5 bases from V and 1 base from J, the junction contained 5 bases not matched to a gene. The CDR3 runs to 15 residues. CDR3: CASSTGTGVSYEQYF. The CDR3 DNA reads TGTGCCAGCAGTACTGGGACAGGGGTTTCCTACGAGCAGTACTTC.

The rearrangement uses TRBV12-3 or TRBV12-4 and TRBJ1-2; no definite D call. The CDR3 covers 13 residues. Trimming took 1 base from V and 14 from J, leaving 17 bases between them. The CDR3 protein is CASSLDSGGSSTF. The CDR3 DNA follows: TGTGCCAGCAGTTTAGATTCGGGAGGTTCTTCAACCTTC.

This sequence joins TRBV5-4 and TRBJ2-5; TRBD2 agrees at 8 bases. Trimming took 2 bases from V and 3 from J; bases not matched to a gene: 3. Germline CDR1 reads SGHNT; CDR2 reads YYREEE (reference sequence). The CDR3 is made up of 14 amino acids. CDR3: CASSFGRVEETQYF. In DNA form, the CDR3 reads TGTGCCAGCAGCTTCGGGAGGGTGGAAGAGACCCAGTACTTC.

V and J are TRBV2 and TRBJ1-6; D perhaps matches TRBD1 (5 bases). The CDR3 is 15 amino acids. CDR1 SNHLY and CDR2 FYNNEI come from the germline V gene. V was trimmed by 4 bases and J by 8 bases, leaving 15 bases between them. For the CDR3, the DNA is TGTGCCAGCAGTGCGGGGACGGGAACCTATTCACCCCTCCACTTT. Protein sequence: CASSAGTGTYSPLHF. The full variable domain, rest sourced from reference TRBV2 and TRBJ1-6, is EPEVTQTPSHQVTQMGQEVILRCVPISNHLYFYWYRQILGQKVEFLVSFYNNEISEKSEIFDDQFSVERPDGSNFTLKIRSTKLEDSAMYFCASSAGTGTYSPLHFGNGTRLTVT.

This clone has a single count. V and J are TRBV12-3 or TRBV12-4 and TRBJ1-1; D is unresolved. V dropped 5 bases and J dropped 5 bases, with 12 bases sitting between them. The CDR3 length is 13 residues. The CDR3 reads CASSLEGGTEAFF. CDR3 bases: TGTGCCAGCAGTCTAGAGGGAGGGACTGAAGCTTTCTTT.

This chain uses TRBV11-2 with TRBJ1-6; D unresolved. The V gene lost 3 bases and the J gene lost 10 bases, with 10 bases spanning the gap. Germline CDR1 is SGHAT and CDR2 is FQNNGV. The CDR3 covers 13 residues. The CDR3 is CASSLRVGSPLHF. The DNA of the CDR3 is TGTGCCAGCAGCTTGCGGGTGGGATCACCCCTCCACTTT.

The chain recombines TRBV5-1 with TRBJ2-7; 7 nucleotides line up with TRBD1. The CDR3 loop spans 15 amino acids. V lost 3 bases to trimming and J lost 2 bases; unmatched junction nucleotides: 8. Per the germline V gene, CDR1 is SGHRS and CDR2 is YFSETQ. DNA of the CDR3: TGCGCCAGCAGCTCTGAACAGGGGACCACCTACGAGCAGTACTTC. Translating it yields CASSSEQGTTYEQYF.

The rearrangement uses TRBV3-1 (or the pseudogene TRBV3-2) and TRBJ2-7; no reliable D call. The CDR3 loop spans 12 amino acids. CDR1 and CDR2 (germline): LGHDT, YNNKEL (reference sequence). V was shortened by 4 bases and J by 9 bases, with 13 bases between the two germline ends. CDR3 loop: CASSPSQQMQYF. The CDR3 DNA reads TGTGCCAGCAGCCCCTCCCAGCAGATGCAGTACTTC.

The chain links TRBV7-2 to TRBJ2-3; 12 nucleotides align to TRBD2. V lost 5 bases, J lost 5 bases, and 8 bases stayed unmatched. Per germline, CDR1 SGHTA and CDR2 FQGNSA. The length of the CDR3 is 16 residues. Here the CDR3 reads CASSIDGTSGRDTQYF. CDR3 DNA sequence: TGTGCCAGCAGCATAGATGGGACTAGCGGGCGAGATACGCAGTATTTT.

The chain recombines TRBV14 with TRBJ2-1; 7 bases line up with TRBD2. After removal of 3 bases from V and 6 bases from J, the junction contained 5 bases not matched to a gene. Germline CDR1 reads SGHDN; CDR2 reads FVKESK. The CDR3 runs 14 residues. The CDR3 region has the DNA TGTGCCAGCAGCCATATAGGGACTATCAATGAGCAGTTCTTC. Translation: CASSHIGTINEQFF.

The CDR3 DNA reads TGTGCCAGTAGGGACAGGGGGATACAGCCCCAGCATTTT. Protein: CASRDRGIQPQHF. The chain carries TRBV19 and TRBJ1-5; the match to TRBD1 covers 10 bases. Germline V lookup: CDR1 LNHDA, CDR2 SQIVND (reference sequence). V shed 6 bases and J 7 bases; nucleotides not matched to a gene: 3. The CDR3 loop spans 13 amino acids.

This sequence joins TRBV12-3 or TRBV12-4 and TRBJ1-5; D gene ambiguous. V lost 2 bases to trimming and J lost 6 bases, with 8 bases between them. The CDR3 sequence is 13 residues long. This CDR3 is CASSLLLSQPQHF. The CDR3 nucleotides are TGTGCCAGCAGTTTACTGCTAAGTCAGCCCCAGCATTTT.

The CDR3 region is CASSLHVRADTQYF. In DNA form, the CDR3 reads TGTGCCAGCAGCTTACATGTACGGGCAGATACGCAGTATTTT. The V call is TRBV7-8, the J call TRBJ2-3; no definite D call. V dropped 2 bases and J dropped 4 bases, with 10 bases sitting between them. The CDR3 is made up of 14 amino acids. CDR1 SGHVS and CDR2 FQNEAQ come from the germline V gene. Supplemented by reference TRBV7-8 and TRBJ2-3, the full variable domain reads GAGVSQSPRYKVAKRGQDVALRCDPISGHVSLFWYQQALGQGPEFLTYFQNEAQLDKSGLPSDRFFAERPEGSVSTLKIQRTQQEDSAVYLCASSLHVRADTQYFGPGTRLTVL.

The chain recombines TRBV19 with TRBJ2-1; 14 bases match TRBD2. Germline V gives CDR1 LNHDA, CDR2 SQIVND (reference sequence). The CDR3 contains 17 residues. J was trimmed by 0 bases and V by 11 bases; bases with no gene match: 9. Written as DNA, the CDR3 is TGTGCCGGCTCCGGGACTAGCGGGGGAGGCTCCTACAATGAGCAGTTCTTC. The encoded protein is CAGSGTSGGGSYNEQFF.